This is a list of T cell receptor beta chains from one sample in a study of T cell responses to AZD1222 COVID-19 vaccine. This table comes from immunoSEQ multiplex PCR, and its TCRdb copy is limited to in-frame clones, with some not included. The sample contains some 150,000 clones, around 93% of which appear only once. The sequencing here drew on peripheral blood, taken on day 0 of AZD1222 vaccination. The origin of the receptors is an adult in good health. CDR3s include the opening cysteine and the closing phenylalanine or tryptophan.

j_gene: TRBJ1-1
v_gene: TRBV18
CDR3aa: CASSPPGGRVNTEAFF

j_gene: TRBJ2-1
v_gene: TRBV7-9
CDR3aa: CASSYSHPVQGREDNEQFF

j_gene: TRBJ1-1
v_gene: TRBV27
CDR3aa: CASSLGPSTGFAEAFF

j_gene: TRBJ2-3
v_gene: TRBV5-4
CDR3aa: CASKGLAGADTQYF

j_gene: TRBJ1-2
v_gene: TRBV11-1
CDR3aa: CASSSFIGGRHGYTF

j_gene: TRBJ2-7
v_gene: TRBV19
CDR3aa: CASSNRDYLSYEQYF

j_gene: TRBJ2-7
v_gene: TRBV5-6
CDR3aa: CASRGQGVTYEQYF

j_gene: TRBJ1-2
v_gene: TRBV1
CDR3aa: CTSGGPVILGYTF

j_gene: TRBJ1-1
v_gene: TRBV5-6
CDR3aa: CASSYMNTEAFF

j_gene: TRBJ2-1
v_gene: TRBV29-1
CDR3aa: CSGTEHSTGEQFF

j_gene: TRBJ2-7
v_gene: TRBV27
CDR3aa: CASSLERGSYEQYF

j_gene: TRBJ2-7
v_gene: TRBV6-2/TRBV6-3
CDR3aa: CASSKGGGSSTYEQYF

j_gene: TRBJ2-7
v_gene: TRBV6-1
CDR3aa: CASSEGVTQTLYEQYF

j_gene: TRBJ2-7
v_gene: TRBV6-5
CDR3aa: CASGAYEQYF

j_gene: TRBJ1-1
v_gene: TRBV11-3
CDR3aa: CASSGANTEAFF

j_gene: TRBJ1-4
v_gene: TRBV5-5
CDR3aa: CASTLGQIGEKLFF

j_gene: TRBJ2-7
v_gene: TRBV4-2
CDR3aa: CASSQGTSGGSYEQYF

j_gene: TRBJ1-2
v_gene: TRBV19
CDR3aa: CATSPRAGDGYTF

j_gene: TRBJ1-2
v_gene: TRBV2
CDR3aa: CASSPYHGYTF

j_gene: TRBJ1-1
v_gene: TRBV30
CDR3aa: CAWSVEGYTEAFF

j_gene: TRBJ2-2
v_gene: TRBV6-6
CDR3aa: CARRDRGSGELFF

j_gene: TRBJ1-6
v_gene: TRBV5-1
CDR3aa: CASSRERGVTPLHF

j_gene: TRBJ2-2
v_gene: TRBV9
CDR3aa: CASEQFPNTGELFF

j_gene: TRBJ2-7
v_gene: TRBV5-4
CDR3aa: CASSPVRGMDYEQYF

j_gene: TRBJ2-1
v_gene: TRBV7-9
CDR3aa: CASSLDPGRRSVPYNEQFF

j_gene: TRBJ1-6
v_gene: TRBV6-5
CDR3aa: CASQDGGTGASPLHF

j_gene: TRBJ2-2
v_gene: TRBV15
CDR3aa: CATSRAQGAGELFF

j_gene: TRBJ1-2
v_gene: TRBV5-4
CDR3aa: CASSREVGNPGLCTF

j_gene: TRBJ2-2
v_gene: TRBV10-2
CDR3aa: CASREGATDTGELFF

j_gene: TRBJ2-3
v_gene: TRBV2
CDR3aa: CASNLGPVDTQYF

j_gene: TRBJ2-7
v_gene: TRBV7-2
CDR3aa: CASRKAAGDEQYF

j_gene: TRBJ1-2
v_gene: TRBV5-6
CDR3aa: CASSRPHSSFYGYTF

j_gene: TRBJ2-3
v_gene: TRBV5-6
CDR3aa: CASSLFRTGRTDTQYF

j_gene: TRBJ1-2
v_gene: TRBV11-2
CDR3aa: CASSWGGHGYTF

j_gene: TRBJ1-5
v_gene: TRBV6-1
CDR3aa: CASSDGRVSNQPQHF

j_gene: TRBJ1-6
v_gene: TRBV5-4
CDR3aa: CASSSGLSSYNSPLHF

j_gene: TRBJ1-1
v_gene: TRBV6-5
CDR3aa: CASSYSSENTEAFF

j_gene: TRBJ1-1
v_gene: TRBV5-6
CDR3aa: CASRADPNTEAFF

j_gene: TRBJ2-7
v_gene: TRBV7-2
CDR3aa: CASSSTGTGNPYEQYF

j_gene: TRBJ2-3
v_gene: TRBV24-1
CDR3aa: CATSDPRASGDTQYF

j_gene: TRBJ2-7
v_gene: TRBV30
CDR3aa: CAWSRGLTSAHF

j_gene: TRBJ2-7
v_gene: TRBV27
CDR3aa: CASSSGGISYEQYF

j_gene: TRBJ2-3
v_gene: TRBV6-5
CDR3aa: CASTPDWDTDTQYF

j_gene: TRBJ1-4
v_gene: TRBV2
CDR3aa: CASSVQGFNEKLFF

j_gene: TRBJ2-1
v_gene: TRBV6-6
CDR3aa: CASRQGTEDEQFF

j_gene: TRBJ1-4
v_gene: TRBV7-9
CDR3aa: CASSRWGSKRGTTNEKLFF

j_gene: TRBJ1-6
v_gene: TRBV9
CDR3aa: CASSVALSQNSPLHF

j_gene: TRBJ1-1
v_gene: TRBV19
CDR3aa: CASSIRPSNTEAFF

j_gene: TRBJ2-5
v_gene: TRBV3-1/TRBV3-2
CDR3aa: CASSPRPAGLQETQYF

j_gene: TRBJ1-1
v_gene: TRBV18
CDR3aa: CASSPANQGPGNTEAFF

j_gene: TRBJ2-7
v_gene: TRBV27
CDR3aa: CASSLTWGQGKYEQYF

j_gene: TRBJ1-5
v_gene: TRBV18
CDR3aa: CASSPTFGGGGQPQHF

j_gene: TRBJ2-2
v_gene: TRBV5-6
CDR3aa: CASSLVAGATGELFF

j_gene: TRBJ1-2
v_gene: TRBV3-1/TRBV3-2
CDR3aa: CASSRQGTNYGYTF

j_gene: TRBJ2-7
v_gene: TRBV30
CDR3aa: CAWTWGGEQYF